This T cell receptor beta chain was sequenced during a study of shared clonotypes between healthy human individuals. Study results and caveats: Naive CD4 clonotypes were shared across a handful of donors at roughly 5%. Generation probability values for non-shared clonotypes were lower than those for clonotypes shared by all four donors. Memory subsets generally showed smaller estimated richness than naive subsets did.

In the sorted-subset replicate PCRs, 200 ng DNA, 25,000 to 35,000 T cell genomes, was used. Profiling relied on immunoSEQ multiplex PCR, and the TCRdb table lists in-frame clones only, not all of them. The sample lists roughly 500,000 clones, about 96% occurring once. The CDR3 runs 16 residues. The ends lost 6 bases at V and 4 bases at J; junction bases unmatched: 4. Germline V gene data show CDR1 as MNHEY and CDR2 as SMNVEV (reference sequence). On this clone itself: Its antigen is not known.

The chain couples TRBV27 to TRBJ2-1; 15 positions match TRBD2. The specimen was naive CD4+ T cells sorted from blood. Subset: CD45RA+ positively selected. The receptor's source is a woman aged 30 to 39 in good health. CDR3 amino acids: CASRGLAGGLYNEQFF. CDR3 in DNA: TGTGCCAGCAGAGGACTAGCGGGAGGGCTTTACAATGAGCAGTTCTTC.